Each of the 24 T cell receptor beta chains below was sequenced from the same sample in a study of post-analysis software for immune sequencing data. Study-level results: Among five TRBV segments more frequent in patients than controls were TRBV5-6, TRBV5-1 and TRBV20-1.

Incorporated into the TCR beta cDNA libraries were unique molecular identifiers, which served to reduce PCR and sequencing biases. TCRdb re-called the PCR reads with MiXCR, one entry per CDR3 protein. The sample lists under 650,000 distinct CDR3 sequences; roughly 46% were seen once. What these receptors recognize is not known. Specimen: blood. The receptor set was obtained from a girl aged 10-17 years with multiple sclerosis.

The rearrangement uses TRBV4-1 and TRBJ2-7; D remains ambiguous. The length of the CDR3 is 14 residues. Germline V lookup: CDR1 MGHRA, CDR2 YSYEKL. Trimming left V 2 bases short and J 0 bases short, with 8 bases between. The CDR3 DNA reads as TGCGCCAGCAGCCAAAGTCAGAGCTCCTACGAGCAGTACTTC. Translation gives CASSQSQSSYEQYF.

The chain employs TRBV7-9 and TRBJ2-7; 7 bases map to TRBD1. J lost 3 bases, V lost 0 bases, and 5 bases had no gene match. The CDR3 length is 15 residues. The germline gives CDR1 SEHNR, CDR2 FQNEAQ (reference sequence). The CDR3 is CASSLAGGDSYEQYF. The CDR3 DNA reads TGTGCCAGCAGCTTAGCGGGTGGGGACAGCTACGAGCAGTACTTC.

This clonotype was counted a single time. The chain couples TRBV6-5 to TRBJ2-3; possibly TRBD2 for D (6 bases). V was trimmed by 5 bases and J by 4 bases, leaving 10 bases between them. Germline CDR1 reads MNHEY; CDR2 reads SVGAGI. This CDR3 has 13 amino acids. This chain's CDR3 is CASSRRESDTQYF. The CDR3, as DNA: TGTGCCAGCAGTAGGAGGGAGTCAGATACGCAGTATTTT.

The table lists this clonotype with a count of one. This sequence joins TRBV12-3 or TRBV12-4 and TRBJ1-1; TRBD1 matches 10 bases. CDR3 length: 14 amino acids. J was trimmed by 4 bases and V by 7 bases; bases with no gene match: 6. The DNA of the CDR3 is TGTGCCAGCACCCGAGGACAGGGGGGCACTGAAGCTTTCTTT. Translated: CASTRGQGGTEAFF.

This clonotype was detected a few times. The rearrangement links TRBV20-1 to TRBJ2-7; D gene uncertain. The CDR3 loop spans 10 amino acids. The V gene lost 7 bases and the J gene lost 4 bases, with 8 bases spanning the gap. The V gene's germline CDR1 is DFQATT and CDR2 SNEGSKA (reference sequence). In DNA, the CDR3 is TGCAGTGTCTCGCAGTACGAGCAGTACTTC. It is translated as CSVSQYEQYF.

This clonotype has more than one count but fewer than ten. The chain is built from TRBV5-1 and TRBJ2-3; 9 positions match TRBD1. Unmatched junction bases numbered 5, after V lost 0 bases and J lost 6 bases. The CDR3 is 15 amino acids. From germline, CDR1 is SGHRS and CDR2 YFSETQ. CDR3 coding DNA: TGCGCCAGCAGCTTGGCGGGACAGGGTATGGATACGCAGTATTTT. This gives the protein CASSLAGQGMDTQYF.

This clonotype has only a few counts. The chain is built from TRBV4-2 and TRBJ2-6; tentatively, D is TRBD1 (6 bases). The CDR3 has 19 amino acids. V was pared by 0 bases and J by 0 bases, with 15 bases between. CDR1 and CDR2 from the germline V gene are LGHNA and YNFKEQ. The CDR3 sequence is CASSQDGTLSSSGANVLTF. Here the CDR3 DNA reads TGTGCCAGCAGCCAAGATGGGACACTCTCCAGCTCTGGGGCCAACGTCCTGACTTTC.

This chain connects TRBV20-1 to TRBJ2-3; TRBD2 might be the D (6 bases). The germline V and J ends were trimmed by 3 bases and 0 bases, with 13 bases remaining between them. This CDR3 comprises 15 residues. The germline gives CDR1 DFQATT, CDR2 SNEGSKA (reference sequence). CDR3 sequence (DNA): TGCAGTGCTAGGGCGGGGATCGCTAGCACAGATACGCAGTATTTT. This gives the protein CSARAGIASTDTQYF.

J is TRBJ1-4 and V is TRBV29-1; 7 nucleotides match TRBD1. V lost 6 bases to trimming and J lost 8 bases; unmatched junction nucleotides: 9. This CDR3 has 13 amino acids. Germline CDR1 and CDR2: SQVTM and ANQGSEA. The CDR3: CSVPRHRGEKLFF. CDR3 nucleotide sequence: TGCAGCGTACCGAGACACAGGGGAGAAAAACTGTTTTTT.

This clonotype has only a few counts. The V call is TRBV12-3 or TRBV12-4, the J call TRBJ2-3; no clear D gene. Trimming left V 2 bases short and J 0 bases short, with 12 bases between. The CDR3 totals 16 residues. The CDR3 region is CASSLHGSPSTDTQYF. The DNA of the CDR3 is TGTGCCAGCAGTTTACACGGCAGCCCGAGCACAGATACGCAGTATTTT.

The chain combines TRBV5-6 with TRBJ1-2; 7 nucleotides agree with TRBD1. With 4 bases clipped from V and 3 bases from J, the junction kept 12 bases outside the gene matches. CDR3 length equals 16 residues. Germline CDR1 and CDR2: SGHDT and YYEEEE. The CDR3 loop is CASSASQGHTYYGYTF. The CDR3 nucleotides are TGTGCCAGCAGCGCCTCACAGGGGCATACCTACTATGGCTACACCTTC.

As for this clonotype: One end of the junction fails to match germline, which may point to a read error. CDR3 residues: CACSLTGAREQYF. CDR3 nucleotide sequence: TGTGCCTGCAGTTTAACTGGGGCGAGGGAGCAGTACTTC. The rearrangement uses TRBV12-3 or TRBV12-4 and TRBJ2-1; D might be TRBD1 (5 bases). Near its end, the DNA agrees better with TRBJ2-7, so the J call may be wrong. The CDR3 runs to 13 residues.

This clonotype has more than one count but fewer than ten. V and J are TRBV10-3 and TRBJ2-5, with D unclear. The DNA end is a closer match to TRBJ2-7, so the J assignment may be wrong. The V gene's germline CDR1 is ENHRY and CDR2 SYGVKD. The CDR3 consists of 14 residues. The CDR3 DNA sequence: TGTGCCATCAGTGGGACGGGTGAAGGCTACGAGCAGTACTTC. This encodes CAISGTGEGYEQYF.

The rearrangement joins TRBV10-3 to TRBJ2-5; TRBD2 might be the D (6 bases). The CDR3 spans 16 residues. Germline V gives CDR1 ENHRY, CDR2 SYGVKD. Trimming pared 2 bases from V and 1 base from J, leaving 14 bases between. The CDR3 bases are TGTGCCATCAGTGAGGGAACGGGCGGGACCCAAGAGACCCAGTACTTC. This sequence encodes CAISEGTGGTQETQYF.

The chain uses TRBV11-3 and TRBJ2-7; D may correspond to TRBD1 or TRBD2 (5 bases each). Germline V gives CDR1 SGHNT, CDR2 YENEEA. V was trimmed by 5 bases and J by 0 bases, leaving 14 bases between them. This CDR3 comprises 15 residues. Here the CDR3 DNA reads TGTGCCAGCAGCGGGGGTTACCTTAGCTCCTACGAGCAGTACTTC. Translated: CASSGGYLSSYEQYF.

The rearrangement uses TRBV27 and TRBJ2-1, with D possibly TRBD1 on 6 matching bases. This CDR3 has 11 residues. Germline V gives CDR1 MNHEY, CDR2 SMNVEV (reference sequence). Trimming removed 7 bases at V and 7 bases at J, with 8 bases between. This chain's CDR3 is CASNQGNEQFF. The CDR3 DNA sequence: TGTGCCAGCAATCAGGGGAATGAGCAGTTCTTC.

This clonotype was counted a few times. CDR3 sequence (DNA): TGTGCCAGCAGGGGCCCGGCGGGAAGCAATCAGCCCCAGCATTTT. This sequence encodes CASRGPAGSNQPQHF. The rearrangement joins TRBV12-3 or TRBV12-4 to TRBJ1-5; D unresolved. The length of the CDR3 is 15 residues. Trimming left V 6 bases short and J 1 base short, with 13 bases between.

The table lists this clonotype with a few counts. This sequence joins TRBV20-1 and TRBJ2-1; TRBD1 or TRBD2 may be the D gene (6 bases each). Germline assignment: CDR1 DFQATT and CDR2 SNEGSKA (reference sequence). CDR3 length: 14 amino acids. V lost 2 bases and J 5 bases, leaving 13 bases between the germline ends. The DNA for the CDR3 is TGCAGTGCTAGACAAGGGGGGCGCCACAATGAGCAGTTCTTC. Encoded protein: CSARQGGRHNEQFF.

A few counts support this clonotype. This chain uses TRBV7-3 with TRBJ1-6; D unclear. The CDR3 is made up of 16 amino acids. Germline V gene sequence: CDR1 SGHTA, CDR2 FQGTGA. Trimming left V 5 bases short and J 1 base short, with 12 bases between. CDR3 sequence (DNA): TGTGCCAGCAGCCGATTTCCGGGGTCCTATAATTCACCCCTCCACTTT. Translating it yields CASSRFPGSYNSPLHF.

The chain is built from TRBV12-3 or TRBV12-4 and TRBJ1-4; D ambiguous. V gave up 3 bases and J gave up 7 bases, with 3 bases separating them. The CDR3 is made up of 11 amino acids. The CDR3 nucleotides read TGTGCCAGCAGTTTGGCTGAAAAACTGTTTTTT. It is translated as CASSLAEKLFF.

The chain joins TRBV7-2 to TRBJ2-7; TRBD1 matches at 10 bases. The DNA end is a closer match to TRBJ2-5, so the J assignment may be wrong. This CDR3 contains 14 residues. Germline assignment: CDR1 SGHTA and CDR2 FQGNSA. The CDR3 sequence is CASSKGTGAETQYF. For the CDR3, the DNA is TGTGCCAGCAGCAAAGGGACAGGGGCTGAGACCCAGTACTTC.

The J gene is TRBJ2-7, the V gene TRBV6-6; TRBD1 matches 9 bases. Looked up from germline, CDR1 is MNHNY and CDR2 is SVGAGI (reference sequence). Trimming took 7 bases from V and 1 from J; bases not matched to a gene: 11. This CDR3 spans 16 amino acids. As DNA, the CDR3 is TGTGCCAGCACCCCCCGGGCGGGACAGGGATCCTACGAGCAGTACTTC. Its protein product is CASTPRAGQGSYEQYF.

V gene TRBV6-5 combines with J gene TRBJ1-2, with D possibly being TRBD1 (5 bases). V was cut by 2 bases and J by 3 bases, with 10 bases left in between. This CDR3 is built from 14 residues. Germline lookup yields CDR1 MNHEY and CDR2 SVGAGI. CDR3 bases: TGTGCCAGCAGTTACGCAGGGAGGTACTATGGCTACACCTTC. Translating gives CASSYAGRYYGYTF.

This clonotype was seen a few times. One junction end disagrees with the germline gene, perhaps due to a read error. This CDR3 is CASRPLGNTNYGYTF. In DNA, the CDR3 is TGTGCTAGCAGACCCCTAGGGAATACTAACTATGGCTACACCTTC. The gene calls are TRBV7-7 and TRBJ1-2; no clear D. This CDR3 is built from 15 residues. Per the germline V gene, CDR1 is SSHAT and CDR2 is FNYEAQ (reference sequence).